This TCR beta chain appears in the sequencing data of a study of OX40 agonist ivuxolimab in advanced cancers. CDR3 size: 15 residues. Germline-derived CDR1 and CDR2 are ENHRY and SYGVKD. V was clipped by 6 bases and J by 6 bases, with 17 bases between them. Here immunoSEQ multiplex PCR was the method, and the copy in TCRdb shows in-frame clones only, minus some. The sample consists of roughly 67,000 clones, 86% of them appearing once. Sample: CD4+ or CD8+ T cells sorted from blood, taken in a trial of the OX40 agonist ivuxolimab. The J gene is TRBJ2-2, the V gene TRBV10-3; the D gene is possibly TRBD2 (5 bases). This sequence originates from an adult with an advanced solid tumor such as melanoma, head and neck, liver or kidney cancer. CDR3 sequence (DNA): TGTGCCATCAGCGCCAAGAGGGCGAGCGCCGGGGAGCTGTTTTTT. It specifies CAISAKRASAGELFF.